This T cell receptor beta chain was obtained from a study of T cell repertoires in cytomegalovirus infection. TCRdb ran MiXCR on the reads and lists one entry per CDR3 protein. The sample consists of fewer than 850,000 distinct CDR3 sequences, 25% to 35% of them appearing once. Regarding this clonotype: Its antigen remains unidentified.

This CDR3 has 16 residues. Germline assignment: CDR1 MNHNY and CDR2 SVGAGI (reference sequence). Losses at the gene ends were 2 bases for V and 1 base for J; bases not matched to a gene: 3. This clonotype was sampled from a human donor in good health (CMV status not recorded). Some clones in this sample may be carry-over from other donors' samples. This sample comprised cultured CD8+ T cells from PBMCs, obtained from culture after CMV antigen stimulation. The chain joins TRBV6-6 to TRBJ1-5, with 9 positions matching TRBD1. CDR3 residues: CASSYLDRGSNQPQHF. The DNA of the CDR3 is TGTGCCAGCAGTTACCTCGACAGGGGGAGCAATCAGCCCCAGCATTTT.